The clone carrying this T cell receptor beta chain is a singleton in its sample. Its specificity is unknown. CDR3 length: 14 amino acids. J lost 1 base, V lost 6 bases, and 1 base had no gene match. The V gene's germline CDR1 is MNHNS and CDR2 SASEGT. The data originate from a study of shared clonotypes between healthy human individuals. The naive CD8 subset, CD45RO-negative cells positively selected for CCR7, excluded terminally differentiated effector memory CD45RA+ cells. The protocol was immunoSEQ multiplex PCR, while the TCRdb copy is restricted to in-frame clones and leaves out a portion. This sample carries approximately 2,000,000 clones, roughly 93% of them seen once, and the ten largest clones take less than 2%. The study's findings and limits: Sequencing depth was predicted to influence how clonotypes are shared among donors.

This sequence was found in a man aged 18-30 years in good health. Some clones in this sample may be carry-over from other donors' samples. The material sequenced was naive CD8+ T cells from PBMCs. The chain has TRBV6-1 and TRBJ1-1; 11 bases fit TRBD1. CDR3 nucleotide sequence: TGTGCCAGCAGGGGACAGGGGGGGAACACTGAAGCTTTCTTT. Protein: CASRGQGGNTEAFF.